This T cell receptor (beta chain) was observed in a study of CD8 T cells in ankylosing spondylitis. Findings and limits, study-wide: For ankylosing spondylitis blood, a TCR beta motif of 7 to 9 highly homologous variants appeared characteristic.

Trimming left V 6 bases short and J 4 bases short, with 15 bases between. This CDR3 is built from 14 residues. The germline gives CDR1 MNHNS, CDR2 SASEGT. This clonotype has only a few counts. Its target is unknown. Quantitative barcoded 5'-RACE was used to prepare TCR beta libraries. TCRdb re-called the 5' RACE reads with MiXCR, one entry per CDR3 protein. The table lists approximately 520,000 distinct CDR3 sequences, 5.3% of them singletons. This sequence joins TRBV6-1 and TRBJ1-1; perhaps TRBD1 as D (6 bases). The TCR sequence derives from a male donor with ankylosing spondylitis. The sequencing sample was made of blood, either unsorted or a sorted T cell fraction (not recorded which). CDR3 residues: CASSQTGKATEAFF. CDR3 in DNA: TGTGCCAGCAGCCAAACAGGGAAGGCCACTGAAGCTTTCTTT.